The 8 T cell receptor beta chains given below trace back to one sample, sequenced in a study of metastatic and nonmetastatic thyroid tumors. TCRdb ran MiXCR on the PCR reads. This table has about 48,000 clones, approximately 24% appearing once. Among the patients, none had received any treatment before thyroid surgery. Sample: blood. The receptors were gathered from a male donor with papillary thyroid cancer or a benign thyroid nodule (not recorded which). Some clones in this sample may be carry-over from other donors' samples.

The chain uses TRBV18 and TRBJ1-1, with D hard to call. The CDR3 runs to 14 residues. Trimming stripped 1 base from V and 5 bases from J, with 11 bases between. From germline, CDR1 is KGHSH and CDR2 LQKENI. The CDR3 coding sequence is TGTGCCAGCTCACCACTTTCTGAGACAACTGAAGCTTTCTTT. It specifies CASSPLSETTEAFF.

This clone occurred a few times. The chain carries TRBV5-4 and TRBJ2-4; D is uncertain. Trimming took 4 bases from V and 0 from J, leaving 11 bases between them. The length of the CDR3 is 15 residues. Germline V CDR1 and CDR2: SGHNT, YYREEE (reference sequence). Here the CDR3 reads CASSPPGVAKNIQYF. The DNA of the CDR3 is TGTGCCAGCAGCCCTCCCGGTGTAGCCAAAAACATTCAGTACTTC.

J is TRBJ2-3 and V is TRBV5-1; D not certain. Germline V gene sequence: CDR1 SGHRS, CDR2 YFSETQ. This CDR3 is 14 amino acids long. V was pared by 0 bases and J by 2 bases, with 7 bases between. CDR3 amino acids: CASSLGSYTDTQYF. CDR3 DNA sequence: TGCGCCAGCAGCTTGGGGAGTTACACAGATACGCAGTATTTT.

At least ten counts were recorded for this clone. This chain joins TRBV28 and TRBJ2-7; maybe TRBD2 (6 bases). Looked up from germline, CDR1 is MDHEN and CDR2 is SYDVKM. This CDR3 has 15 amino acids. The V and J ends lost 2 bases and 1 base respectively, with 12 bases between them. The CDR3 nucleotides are TGTGCCAGCAGTTTAGACACCGGGACTTCCTACGAGCAGTACTTC. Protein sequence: CASSLDTGTSYEQYF.

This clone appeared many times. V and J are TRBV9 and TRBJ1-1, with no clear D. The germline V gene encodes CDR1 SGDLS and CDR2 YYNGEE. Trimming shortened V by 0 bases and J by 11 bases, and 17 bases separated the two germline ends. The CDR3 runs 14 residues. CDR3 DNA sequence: TGTGCCAGCAGCGTAGATGAAGCCACGGTCTTTGCTTTCTTT. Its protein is CASSVDEATVFAFF.

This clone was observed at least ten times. CDR3 bases: TGTGCCAGCAGTTTTGTAGAGCGGGAGTACCAAGAGACCCAGTACTTC. The encoded protein is CASSFVEREYQETQYF. This chain links TRBV12-3 or TRBV12-4 with TRBJ2-5; 8 positions agree with TRBD2. The trim removed 3 bases at V and 0 bases at J, leaving 6 bases unmatched. This CDR3 has 16 residues.

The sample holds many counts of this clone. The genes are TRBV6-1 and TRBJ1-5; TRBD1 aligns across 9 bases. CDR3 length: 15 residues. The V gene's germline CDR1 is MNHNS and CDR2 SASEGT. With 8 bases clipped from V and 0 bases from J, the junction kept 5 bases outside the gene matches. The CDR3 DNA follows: TGTGCCAGCGGGGGACAGGGAGGTAGCAATCAGCCCCAGCATTTT. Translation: CASGGQGGSNQPQHF.

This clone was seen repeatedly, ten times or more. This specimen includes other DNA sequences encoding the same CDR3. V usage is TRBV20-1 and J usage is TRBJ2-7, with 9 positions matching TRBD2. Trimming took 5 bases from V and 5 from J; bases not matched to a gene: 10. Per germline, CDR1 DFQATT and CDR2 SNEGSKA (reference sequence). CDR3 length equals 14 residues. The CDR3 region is CSAPILAGLNEQYF. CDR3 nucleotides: TGCAGTGCTCCTATACTAGCGGGTCTGAACGAGCAGTACTTC.